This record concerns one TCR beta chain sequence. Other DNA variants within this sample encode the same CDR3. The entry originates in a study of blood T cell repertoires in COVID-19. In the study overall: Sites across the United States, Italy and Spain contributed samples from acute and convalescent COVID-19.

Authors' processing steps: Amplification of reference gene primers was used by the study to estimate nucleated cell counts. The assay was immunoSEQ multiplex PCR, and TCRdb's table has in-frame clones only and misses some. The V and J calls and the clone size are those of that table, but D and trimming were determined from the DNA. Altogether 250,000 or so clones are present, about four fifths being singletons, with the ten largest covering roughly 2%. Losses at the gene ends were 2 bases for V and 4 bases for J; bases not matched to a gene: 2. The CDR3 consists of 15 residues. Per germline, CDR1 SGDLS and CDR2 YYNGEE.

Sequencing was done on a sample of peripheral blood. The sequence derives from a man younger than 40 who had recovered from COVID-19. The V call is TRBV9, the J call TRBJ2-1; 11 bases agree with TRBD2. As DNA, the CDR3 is TGTGCCAGCAGCGTTGCTAGCGGGGGGTACAATGAGCAGTTCTTC. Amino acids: CASSVASGGYNEQFF.